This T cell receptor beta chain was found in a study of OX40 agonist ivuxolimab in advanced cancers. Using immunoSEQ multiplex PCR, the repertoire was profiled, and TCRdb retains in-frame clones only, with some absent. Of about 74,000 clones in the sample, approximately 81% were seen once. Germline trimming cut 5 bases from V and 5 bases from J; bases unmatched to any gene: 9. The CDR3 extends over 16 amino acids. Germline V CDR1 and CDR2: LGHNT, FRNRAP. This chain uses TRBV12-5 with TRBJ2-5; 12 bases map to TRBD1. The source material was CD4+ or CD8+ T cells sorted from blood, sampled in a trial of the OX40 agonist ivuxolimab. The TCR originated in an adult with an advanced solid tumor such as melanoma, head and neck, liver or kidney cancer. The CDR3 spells CASGPGDRGRRETQYF. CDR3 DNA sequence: TGTGCTAGTGGTCCAGGGGACAGGGGGCGCCGGGAGACCCAGTACTTC.